A single sample is the source of the 19 T cell receptor beta chains below, sequenced in a study of blood T cell repertoires in COVID-19. The method was immunoSEQ multiplex PCR; TCRdb's version includes in-frame clones alone and lacks a portion of them. The repertoire holds fewer than 120,000 clones, about 79% seen once, with roughly 17% in the top ten. The sample comprised peripheral blood. The receptor source for this set is a woman of 80 years or more with active or convalescent COVID-19.

The chain is built from TRBV24-1 and TRBJ2-1; 11 bases are shared with TRBD1. V gave up 2 bases and J gave up 0 bases; unmatched junction bases: 5. This CDR3 has 18 residues. Germline V gene data show CDR1 as KGHDR and CDR2 as SFDVKD. The CDR3 region is CATSDSGQGGSSYNEQFF. The CDR3 DNA follows: TGTGCCACCAGTGATTCGGGACAGGGGGGCAGCTCCTACAATGAGCAGTTCTTC.

CDR3 loop: CASRTGTRQFF. CDR3 nucleotide sequence: TGTGCCAGCAGAACCGGGACTAGACAGTTCTTC. The V call is TRBV6-6, the J call TRBJ2-1, with 8 nucleotides matching TRBD2. The CDR3 loop spans 11 amino acids. From germline, CDR1 is MNHNY and CDR2 SVGAGI (reference sequence). V gave up 6 bases and J gave up 13 bases; unmatched junction bases: 5.

The chain is built from TRBV7-6 and TRBJ1-1; D perhaps matches TRBD1 (5 bases). The germline V and J ends were trimmed by 1 base and 2 bases, with 11 bases remaining between them. CDR3 length: 15 residues. In germline, CDR1 is SGHVS, CDR2 FNYEAQ. CDR3 coding DNA: TGTGCCAGCAGCTTAGGTCCGACAGTTAACACTGAAGCTTTCTTT. This gives the protein CASSLGPTVNTEAFF. The variable domain in full, completed from reference TRBV7-6 and TRBJ1-1, reads GAGVSQSPRYKVTKRGQDVALRCDPISGHVSLYWYRQALGQGPEFLTYFNYEAQQDKSGLPNDRFSAERPEGSISTLTIQRTEQRDSAMYRCASSLGPTVNTEAFFGQGTRLTVV.

The rearrangement joins TRBV5-1 to TRBJ1-2; D is unresolved. Germline V lookup: CDR1 SGHRS, CDR2 YFSETQ. The CDR3 has 15 residues. V lost 0 bases to trimming and J lost 1 base, with 10 bases between them. The CDR3 DNA sequence: TGCGCCAGCAGCTTGGAAGAGGGTCATAACTATGGCTACACCTTC. Translation: CASSLEEGHNYGYTF.

This chain joins TRBV6-5 and TRBJ2-7; TRBD2 agrees at 7 bases. CDR3 length equals 16 residues. The V gene end was trimmed by 0 bases and the J gene end by 0 bases; junction bases not matched to a gene: 5. CDR1 is MNHEY and CDR2 is SVGAGI in the germline V gene. The CDR3 DNA reads as TGTGCCAGCAGTTACTCGGGAGGGTATAGCTCCTACGAGCAGTACTTC. Protein sequence: CASSYSGGYSSYEQYF.

The gene calls are TRBV9 and TRBJ2-5; D is possibly TRBD2 (7 bases). Per germline, CDR1 SGDLS and CDR2 YYNGEE. The CDR3 covers 13 residues. The V end lost 0 bases, the J end lost 9 bases, and 12 bases lay between the germline ends. For the CDR3, the DNA is TGTGCCAGCAGCGTAGTTGGGGAGGGGGCCCAGTACTTC. This codes for CASSVVGEGAQYF.

Concerning this clone: In the same sample, other DNA sequences code for this CDR3. The chain recombines TRBV18 with TRBJ1-1; TRBD1 aligns across 8 bases. The germline gives CDR1 KGHSH, CDR2 LQKENI. The CDR3 sequence is 15 residues long. The V segment lost 2 bases and the J segment 1 base; nucleotides outside the gene matches: 3. CDR3 protein: CASSPGTGWNTEAFF. The CDR3 DNA is TGTGCCAGCTCACCAGGGACAGGCTGGAACACTGAAGCTTTCTTT.

V gene TRBV19 combines with J gene TRBJ1-1, with D uncertain. CDR1 is LNHDA, CDR2 SQIVND, per germline (reference sequence). Deletions cut 5 bases from V and 4 bases from J, with 14 bases between. The CDR3 is 14 residues long. The CDR3 protein is CASSQLQRPTEAFF. The CDR3 DNA reads TGTGCCAGTAGTCAATTGCAGAGGCCCACTGAAGCTTTCTTT.

The J gene is TRBJ2-7, the V gene TRBV15; tentatively, D is TRBD2 (6 bases). V was cut by 0 bases and J by 1 base, with 13 bases left in between. Germline V gives CDR1 LNHNV, CDR2 YYDKDF (reference sequence). This CDR3 spans 16 amino acids. The CDR3 reads CATSREATRGSYEQYF. The CDR3 bases are TGTGCCACCAGCAGAGAAGCGACTAGGGGATCCTACGAGCAGTACTTC.

The chain has TRBV7-6 and TRBJ2-7; the match to TRBD2 covers 8 bases. Germline CDR1 reads SGHVS; CDR2 reads FNYEAQ. The J segment lost 1 base and the V segment lost 4 bases, leaving 9 bases of the junction unmatched. The CDR3 contains 16 residues. The CDR3 loop is CASSSLSGGPSYEQYF. The CDR3 DNA reads TGTGCCAGCAGCTCCCTTTCGGGAGGGCCATCCTACGAGCAGTACTTC.

V gene TRBV6-6 combines with J gene TRBJ1-5; 7 bases are a match to TRBD1. The trim removed 7 bases at V and 12 bases at J, leaving 18 bases unmatched. CDR3 length: 15 amino acids. Germline loops: CDR1 MNHNY, CDR2 SVGAGI (reference sequence). CDR3 region: CASNHHGDRIGDQHF. The CDR3 DNA sequence: TGTGCCAGCAACCACCACGGGGACAGAATCGGAGACCAGCATTTT.

This clone was seen only once. The V and J genes are TRBV30 and TRBJ1-1; unclear D gene. The germline gives CDR1 GTSNPN, CDR2 SVGIG (reference sequence). The V end lost 2 bases, the J end lost 0 bases, and 10 bases lay between the germline ends. The CDR3 length is 14 residues. CDR3 sequence: CAWSLLRMNTEAFF. In DNA form, the CDR3 reads TGTGCCTGGAGTCTTCTGAGGATGAACACTGAAGCTTTCTTT.

The rearrangement links TRBV16 to TRBJ2-6; unclear D gene. CDR1 is KGHSY and CDR2 is FQNENV in the germline V gene. V was shortened by 0 bases and J by 0 bases, with 6 bases between the two germline ends. This CDR3 has 16 residues. CDR3 protein: CASSQSSISGANVLTF. As DNA, the CDR3 is TGTGCCAGCAGCCAATCGTCAATCTCTGGGGCCAACGTCCTGACTTTC.

This chain links TRBV2 with TRBJ1-1; 7 nucleotides line up with TRBD1. This CDR3 has 10 amino acids. Germline V gene lookup returns CDR1 SNHLY and CDR2 FYNNEI. With 7 bases clipped from V and 8 bases from J, the junction kept 1 base outside the gene matches. In DNA, the CDR3 is TGTGCCAGCATGGGACAGGAAGCTTTCTTT. Translation: CASMGQEAFF.

The chain uses TRBV3-1 (or the pseudogene TRBV3-2) and TRBJ1-5, with TRBD1 as a possible D gene (6 bases). CDR3 length equals 14 residues. V shed 6 bases and J shed 2 bases, with 11 bases lying between them. Germline values: CDR1 LGHDT, CDR2 YNNKEL (reference sequence). CDR3: CASSLQGGNQPQHF. The CDR3 bases are TGTGCCAGCAGTTTACAGGGAGGCAATCAGCCCCAGCATTTT.

The rearrangement uses TRBV7-9 and TRBJ1-1, with TRBD1 as a possible D gene (5 bases). CDR3 length: 13 residues. CDR1 is SEHNR and CDR2 is FQNEAQ in the germline V gene (reference sequence). Between the trimmed V and J ends, which lost 7 bases and 1 base, there was a span of 10 bases. The CDR3 protein is CASTVTENTEAFF. CDR3 nucleotides: TGTGCCAGCACCGTGACAGAGAACACTGAAGCTTTCTTT. Full variable domain (outside the CDR3, taken from reference TRBV7-9 and TRBJ1-1): DTGVSQNPRHKITKRGQNVTFRCDPISEHNRLYWYRQTLGQGPEFLTYFQNEAQLEKSRLLSDRFSAERPKGSFSTLEIQRTEQGDSAMYLCASTVTENTEAFFGQGTRLTVV.

This rearrangement joins TRBV28 to TRBJ2-1; TRBD1 matches at 8 bases. V was clipped by 6 bases and J by 5 bases; unmatched bases: 12. This CDR3 region has 16 residues. Germline V gene data show CDR1 as MDHEN and CDR2 as SYDVKM. The CDR3 DNA is TGTGCCAGCAGCAAGGGGCGGTGGACAGGGAACAATGAGCAGTTCTTC. It specifies CASSKGRWTGNNEQFF.

Only a few counts were recorded for this clone. The chain is built from TRBV10-3 and TRBJ1-2; D might be TRBD1 (5 bases). The CDR3 is 16 amino acids. From germline, CDR1 is ENHRY and CDR2 SYGVKD. Trimming took off 3 bases at V and 0 bases at J, with 14 bases between the two ends. The CDR3 bases are TGTGCCATCAGTGAAGGGGAGGGAATTACTAACTATGGCTACACCTTC. Protein sequence: CAISEGEGITNYGYTF.

The chain combines TRBV10-3 with TRBJ2-1, with 13 bases identical to TRBD2. The CDR3 consists of 17 residues. The germline V gene encodes CDR1 ENHRY and CDR2 SYGVKD. The V gene end was trimmed by 3 bases and the J gene end by 0 bases; junction bases not matched to a gene: 2. CDR3 loop: CAISDWTSGSSYNEQFF. CDR3 DNA sequence: TGTGCCATCAGTGATTGGACTAGCGGGAGCTCCTACAATGAGCAGTTCTTC.